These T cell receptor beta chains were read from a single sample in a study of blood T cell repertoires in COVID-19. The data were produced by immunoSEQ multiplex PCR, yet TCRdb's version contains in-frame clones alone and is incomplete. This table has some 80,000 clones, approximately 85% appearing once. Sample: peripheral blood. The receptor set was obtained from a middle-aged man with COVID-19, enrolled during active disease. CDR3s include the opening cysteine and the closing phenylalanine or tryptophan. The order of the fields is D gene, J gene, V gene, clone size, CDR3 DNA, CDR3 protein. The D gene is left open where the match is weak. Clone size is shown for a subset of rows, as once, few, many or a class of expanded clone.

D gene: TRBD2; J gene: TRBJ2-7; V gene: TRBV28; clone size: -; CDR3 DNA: TGTGCCAGCAGTCCCTATGGGGCGGGAGCCCGGGCAAATAGCTACGAGCAGTACTTC; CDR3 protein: CASSPYGAGARANSYEQYF
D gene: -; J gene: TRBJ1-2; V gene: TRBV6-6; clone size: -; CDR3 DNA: TGTGCCAGCAGTTACTCGCGGGGCTACACCTTC; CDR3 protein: CASSYSRGYTF
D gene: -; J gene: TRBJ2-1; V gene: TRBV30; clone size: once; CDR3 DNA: TGTGCTTTAGGGCGCGGGGTTAACAATGAGCAGTTCTTC; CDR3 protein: CALGRGVNNEQFF
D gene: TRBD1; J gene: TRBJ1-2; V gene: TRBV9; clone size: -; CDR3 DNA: TGTGCCAGCAGCGCAATGGACAGGGCATATGGCTACACCTTC; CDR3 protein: CASSAMDRAYGYTF
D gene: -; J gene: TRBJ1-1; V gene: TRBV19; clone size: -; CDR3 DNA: TGTGCCAGTAGTATATCCCCCGGGAACACTGAAGCTTTCTTT; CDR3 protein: CASSISPGNTEAFF
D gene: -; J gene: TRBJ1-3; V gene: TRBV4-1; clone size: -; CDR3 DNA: TGCGCCAGCAGCCAAGATTACAACAGCGGAAACACCATATATTTT; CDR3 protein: CASSQDYNSGNTIYF
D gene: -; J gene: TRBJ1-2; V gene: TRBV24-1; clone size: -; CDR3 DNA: TGTGCCACCAGTGATTTGAACAGGCCTGAGGCCGGCTACACCTTC; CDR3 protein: CATSDLNRPEAGYTF
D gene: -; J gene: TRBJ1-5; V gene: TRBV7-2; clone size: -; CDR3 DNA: TGTGCCAGCAGCTCCGGGAAGGGTCAGCCCCAGCATTTT; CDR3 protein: CASSSGKGQPQHF
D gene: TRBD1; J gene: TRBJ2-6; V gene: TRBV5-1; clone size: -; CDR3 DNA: TGCGCCAGCAGCCCGTTCTCAGGGGGCGGGTCTGGGGCCAACGTCCTGACTTTC; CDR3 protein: CASSPFSGGGSGANVLTF
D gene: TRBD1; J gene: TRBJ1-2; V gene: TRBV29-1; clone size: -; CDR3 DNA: TGCAGCGTGGGAACAGGGGGTTATGGCTACACCTTC; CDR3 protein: CSVGTGGYGYTF
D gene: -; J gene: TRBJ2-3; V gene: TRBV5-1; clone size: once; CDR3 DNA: TGCGCCAGCAGCTTGGGGAGCGGACCCGGGAGCACCAATACGCAGTATTTT; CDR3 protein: CASSLGSGPGSTNTQYF
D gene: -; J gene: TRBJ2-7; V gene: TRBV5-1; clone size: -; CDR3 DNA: TGCGCCAGCAGCTTGGAAGGGAGAGGCAGGGGTTCCTACGAGCAGTACTTC; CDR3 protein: CASSLEGRGRGSYEQYF
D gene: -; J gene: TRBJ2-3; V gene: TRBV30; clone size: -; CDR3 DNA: TGTGCCTGGAGTGGGAGGTCCTATAGCACAGATACGCAGTATTTT; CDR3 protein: CAWSGRSYSTDTQYF
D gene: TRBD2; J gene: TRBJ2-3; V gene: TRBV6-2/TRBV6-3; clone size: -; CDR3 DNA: TGTGCCAGCAGTTACTCAACTAGCGCAGATACGCAGTATTTT; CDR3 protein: CASSYSTSADTQYF
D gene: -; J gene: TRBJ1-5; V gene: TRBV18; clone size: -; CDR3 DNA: TGTGCCAGCTCACCTCAACAAAGCGGTCAGCCCCAGCATTTT; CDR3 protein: CASSPQQSGQPQHF
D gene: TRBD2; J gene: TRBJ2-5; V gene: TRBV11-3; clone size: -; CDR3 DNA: TGTGCCAGCAGCCCGGACAGCGGGAGAGGGGAGACCCAGTACTTC; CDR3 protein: CASSPDSGRGETQYF
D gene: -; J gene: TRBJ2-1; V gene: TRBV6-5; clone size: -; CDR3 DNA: TGTGCCAGCAGCCGCCCGGGACTGGGGAACAATGAGCAGTTCTTC; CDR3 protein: CASSRPGLGNNEQFF
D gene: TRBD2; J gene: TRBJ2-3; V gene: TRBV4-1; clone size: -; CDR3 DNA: TGCGCCAGCAGCCAAGTCCGCAGCGGGACTAGCACAGATACGCAGTATTTT; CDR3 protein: CASSQVRSGTSTDTQYF
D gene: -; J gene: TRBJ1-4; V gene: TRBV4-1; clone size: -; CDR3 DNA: TGCGCCAGCAGCTTTAACCCAGGGAAAACTAATGAAAAACTGTTTTTT; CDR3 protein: CASSFNPGKTNEKLFF
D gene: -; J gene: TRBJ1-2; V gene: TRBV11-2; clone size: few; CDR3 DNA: TGTGCCAGCAGCTTGGACCGGACACGTGGCTACACCTTC; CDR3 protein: CASSLDRTRGYTF
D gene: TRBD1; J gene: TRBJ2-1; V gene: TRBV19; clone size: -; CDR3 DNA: TGTGCCAGTAGTATTTTGGGACAGGTAAACAATGAGCAGTTCTTC; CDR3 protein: CASSILGQVNNEQFF
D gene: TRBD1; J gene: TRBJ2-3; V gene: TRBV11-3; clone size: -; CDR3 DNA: TGTGCCAGCAGCTCCCGACAGGGGACACACACAGATACGCAGTATTTT; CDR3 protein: CASSSRQGTHTDTQYF
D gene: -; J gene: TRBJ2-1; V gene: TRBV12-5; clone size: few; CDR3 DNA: TGTGCTAGTGGTTTGGACTCTTATGGGGAGAAGAGATACAATGAGCAGTTCTTC; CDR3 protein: CASGLDSYGEKRYNEQFF
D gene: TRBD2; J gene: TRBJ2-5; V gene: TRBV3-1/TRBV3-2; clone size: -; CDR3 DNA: TGTGCCAGCAGCCCGCGAGTGGCTAGCGGGGAGACCCAGTACTTC; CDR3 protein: CASSPRVASGETQYF
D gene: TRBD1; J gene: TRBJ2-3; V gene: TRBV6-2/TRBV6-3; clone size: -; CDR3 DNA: TGTGCCAGCAGCCCCTTCGCGGGGACAGGGAAGACAGATACGCAGTATTTT; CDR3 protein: CASSPFAGTGKTDTQYF
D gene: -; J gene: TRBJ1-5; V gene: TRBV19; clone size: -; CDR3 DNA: TGTGCCAGTAGCATTTTGGGGAGGAGCAATCAGCCCCAGCATTTT; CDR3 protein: CASSILGRSNQPQHF
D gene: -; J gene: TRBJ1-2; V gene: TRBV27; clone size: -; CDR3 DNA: TGTGCCAGCAGTTTCCGAGGGAACTATGGCTACACCTTC; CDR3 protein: CASSFRGNYGYTF
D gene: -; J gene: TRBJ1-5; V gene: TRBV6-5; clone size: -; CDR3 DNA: TGTGCCAGCAGGAAGGGGGGGCTAAGCAATCAGCCCCAGCATTTT; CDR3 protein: CASRKGGLSNQPQHF
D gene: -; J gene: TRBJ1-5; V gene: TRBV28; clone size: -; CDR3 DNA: TGTGCCAGCAGTTTATTGTATAGCAATCAGCCCCAGCATTTT; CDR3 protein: CASSLLYSNQPQHF
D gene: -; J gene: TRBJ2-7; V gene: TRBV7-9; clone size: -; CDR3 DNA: TGTGCCAGCAGCGGAGAGGGCGAGCAGTACTTC; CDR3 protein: CASSGEGEQYF
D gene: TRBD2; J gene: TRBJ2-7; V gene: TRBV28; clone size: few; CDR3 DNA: TGTGCCAGCGGGAGGGGAGGGGTGGTCTACGAGCAGTACTTC; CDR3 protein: CASGRGGVVYEQYF
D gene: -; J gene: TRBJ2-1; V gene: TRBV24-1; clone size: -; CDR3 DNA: TGTGCCACCAGTGATCCTGGGACTCCACAAATCCCCTCCTACAATGAGCAGTTCTTC; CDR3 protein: CATSDPGTPQIPSYNEQFF